A single sample is the source of the 32 T cell receptor beta chains below, sequenced in a study of Graves' ophthalmopathy and Graves' hyperthyroidism. Amplified TCR beta CDR3 regions were obtained using RNA transcripts as template. First-round RT-PCR relied on HTBI primers, and a second-round multiplex PCR came next. Each CDR3 protein is one row after TCRdb ran MiXCR on the multiplex PCR reads. Among about 740,000 distinct CDR3 sequences listed, 40% were seen once. Sequences were obtained from peripheral blood. All receptors derive from an adult man with Graves' ophthalmopathy.

This clonotype was detected a few times. The CDR3 loop is CSAEEGGSYEQYF. Written as DNA, the CDR3 is TGCAGTGCTGAGGAAGGGGGGTCCTACGAGCAGTACTTC. V gene TRBV20-1 combines with J gene TRBJ2-7; D tentatively fits TRBD1 or TRBD2 (6 bases each). This CDR3 contains 13 residues. Between the trimmed V and J ends, which lost 5 bases and 1 base, there was a span of 12 bases. CDR1 DFQATT and CDR2 SNEGSKA come from the germline V gene (reference sequence).

This clonotype was observed many times. The genes are TRBV29-1 and TRBJ2-7, with a possible D match to TRBD1 (6 bases). The CDR3 loop spans 13 amino acids. V was pared by 3 bases and J by 6 bases, with 15 bases between. Per germline, CDR1 SQVTM and CDR2 ANQGSEA. The CDR3 is CSVDLTGAVEQYF. The DNA for the CDR3 is TGCAGCGTTGATTTGACAGGCGCCGTCGAGCAGTACTTC.

Concerning this clonotype itself: A read error is possible here, since a much larger clone lies one base away. This rearrangement joins TRBV7-9 to TRBJ2-5, with D possibly being TRBD2 (6 bases). The germline gives CDR1 SEHNR, CDR2 FQNEAQ (reference sequence). The CDR3 consists of 11 residues. CDR3 DNA sequence: TGTGCCAGCGGGGACTCCTGGGACTTTCGCTTC. It codes for CASGDSWDFRF.

This clonotype was detected only a few times. The chain combines TRBV9 with TRBJ1-2; D not certain. Per the germline V gene, CDR1 is SGDLS and CDR2 is YYNGEE. The V and J ends lost 4 bases and 11 bases respectively, with 12 bases between them. The CDR3 spans 11 residues. CDR3 in amino acids: CASSRGIEYTF. In DNA form, the CDR3 reads TGTGCCAGCAGCCGAGGGATCGAGTACACCTTC.

Notes on this clonotype: Since the CDR3 does not end with the conserved phenylalanine or tryptophan, this likely comes from a read error. The chain combines TRBV20-1 with TRBJ2-5; 8 bases map to TRBD1. Germline CDR1 is DFQATT and CDR2 is SNEGSKA (reference sequence). This CDR3 comprises 13 residues. With V trimmed by 3 bases and J by 3 bases, 3 bases remained unmatched. The CDR3 bases are TGCAGTGCTAGGGGACAGGCAAAAGAGACCCAGTACCTC. This translates into CSARGQAKETQYL.

This clonotype was observed many times. This chain uses TRBV7-9 with TRBJ2-5; D remains ambiguous. This CDR3 has 16 amino acids. The V end was cut by 5 bases, the J end by 2 bases, with 18 bases between. The germline CDR1 and CDR2 sequences are SEHNR and FQNEAQ (reference sequence). CDR3: CASSQYQASFQETQYF. For the CDR3, the DNA is TGTGCCAGCAGCCAGTACCAGGCGAGCTTTCAAGAGACCCAGTACTTC.

About this clonotype itself: One end of the junction fails to match germline, which may point to a read error. This chain joins TRBV25-1 and TRBJ1-1, with D perhaps TRBD1 (5 bases). The CDR3 totals 13 residues. Germline V gives CDR1 MGHDK, CDR2 SYGVNS. CDR3: CASTTTENTEAFF. The CDR3 coding sequence is TGCGCCAGCACCACGACAGAGAACACTGAAGCTTTCTTT.

This sequence joins TRBV7-3 and TRBJ2-2; possibly TRBD1 or TRBD2 for D (5 bases each). The CDR3 is 16 residues long. From germline, CDR1 is SGHTA and CDR2 FQGTGA. The V gene lost 1 base and the J gene lost 5 bases, with 14 bases spanning the gap. The CDR3 nucleotides read TGTGCCAGCAGCTTAAGGGGACCACATGAGACCGGGGAGCTGTTTTTT. Encoded protein: CASSLRGPHETGELFF.

This clonotype was seen only a few times. The J gene is TRBJ2-7, the V gene TRBV6-2 or TRBV6-3, with a possible D match to TRBD1 (6 bases). CDR3 size: 13 residues. The V end was cut by 10 bases, the J end by 2 bases, with 15 bases between. From germline, CDR1 is MNHEY and CDR2 SVGEGT. DNA of the CDR3: TGTGCCACGCACTCACAGGGAGCCTACGAGCAGTACTTC. This sequence encodes CATHSQGAYEQYF.

In this sample, this clonotype turned up many times. The genes are TRBV19 and TRBJ1-5; no definite D call. Germline V gives CDR1 LNHDA, CDR2 SQIVND (reference sequence). Trimming cost V 3 bases and J 5 bases, with 11 bases left between them. CDR3 length: 14 amino acids. CDR3 residues: CASSIGEGDQPQHF. The CDR3 coding sequence is TGTGCCAGTAGTATCGGGGAGGGCGATCAGCCCCAGCATTTT.

This clonotype was seen ten or more times. This chain uses TRBV20-1 with TRBJ1-6; a weak D match, TRBD1 (6 bases). The CDR3 has 13 residues. Between the trimmed V and J ends, which lost 4 bases and 10 bases, there was a span of 14 bases. Germline CDR1 DFQATT, CDR2 SNEGSKA (reference sequence). The CDR3 DNA reads as TGCAGTGCTAAGGGGGGTTTTCGATCACCCCTCCACTTT. Its protein product is CSAKGGFRSPLHF.

The V call is TRBV7-6, the J call TRBJ2-1; D unclear. The germline V gene encodes CDR1 SGHVS and CDR2 FNYEAQ. V was cut by 5 bases and J by 2 bases, with 7 bases left in between. There are 13 residues in the CDR3. The CDR3 sequence: CASSEQPYNEQFF. The CDR3 DNA is TGTGCCAGCAGCGAGCAACCCTACAATGAGCAGTTCTTC.

The V and J genes are TRBV25-1 and TRBJ2-7; D is undetermined. Germline-derived CDR1 and CDR2 are MGHDK and SYGVNS. CDR3 length equals 13 residues. V shed 4 bases and J shed 3 bases, with 10 bases lying between them. CDR3 DNA: TGTGCCAGCAGTGCTAGATCCGACTACGAGCAGTACTTC. This encodes CASSARSDYEQYF.

The J gene is TRBJ2-5, the V gene TRBV10-2; tentatively, D is TRBD1 (6 bases). The germline V gene has CDR1 WSHSY and CDR2 SAAADI. Trimming pared 6 bases from V and 1 base from J, leaving 12 bases between. This CDR3 comprises 14 residues. The CDR3 loop is CASSQFRGQETQYF. CDR3 DNA sequence: TGCGCCAGCAGCCAATTCAGGGGCCAAGAGACCCAGTACTTC.

This clonotype has more than one count but fewer than ten. In nucleotides, the CDR3 is TGTGCCAGCACCCACCAGGGGGGGGGTTACGAGCAGTACTTC. Translation: CASTHQGGGYEQYF. The rearrangement links TRBV7-2 to TRBJ2-7; either TRBD1 or TRBD2 may supply D (7 bases each). Germline values: CDR1 SGHTA, CDR2 FQGNSA. The CDR3 covers 14 residues. V lost 7 bases and J lost 4, with 17 bases in between. Full variable domain (missing parts from reference TRBV7-2 and TRBJ2-7): GAGVSQSPSNKVTEKGKDVELRCDPISGHTALYWYRQSLGQGLEFLIYFQGNSAPDKSGLPSDRFSAERTGGSVSTLTIQRTQQEDSAVYLCASTHQGGGYEQYFGPGTRLTVT.

Remarks on this clonotype: One end of the junction varies from germline; a read error may be responsible. This chain links TRBV10-3 with TRBJ1-4; 7 bases are shared with TRBD1. Per the germline V gene, CDR1 is ENHRY and CDR2 is SYGVKD. This CDR3 comprises 12 residues. CDR3 DNA sequence: TGTGCCAGCAGTTGGGGACAGGAAAAACTGTTTTTT. Protein product: CASSWGQEKLFF.

The J gene is TRBJ2-3, the V gene TRBV19; TRBD2 matches at 10 bases. V lost 7 bases, J lost 4 bases, and 11 bases stayed unmatched. Germline V CDR1 and CDR2: LNHDA, SQIVND (reference sequence). CDR3 length equals 16 residues. Here the CDR3 DNA reads TGTGCCAGTATGACCGGGACTAGCGTTGGAGCAGATACGCAGTATTTT. This gives the protein CASMTGTSVGADTQYF.

Regarding this clonotype: This clone may be a read error of a much larger clone one base away. The chain couples TRBV2 to TRBJ1-4, with D maybe TRBD1 (5 bases). CDR1 is SNHLY, CDR2 FYNNEI, per germline. Trimming removed 8 bases from V and 8 bases from J, with 15 bases in between. The CDR3 totals 13 residues. CDR3 nucleotide sequence: TGTGCCAGCGGGGTTTCGGGGGGGGAAAAACTGTTTTTT. Translated: CASGVSGGEKLFF. The whole variable domain, remainder taken from reference TRBV2 and TRBJ1-4, is EPEVTQTPSHQVTQMGQEVILRCVPISNHLYFYWYRQILGQKVEFLVSFYNNEISEKSEIFDDQFSVERPDGSNFTLKIRSTKLEDSAMYFCASGVSGGEKLFFGSGTQLSVL.

V is TRBV20-1 and J is TRBJ1-1; possibly TRBD1 for D (6 bases). Trimming took off 1 base at V and 4 bases at J, with 16 bases between the two ends. The CDR3 length is 15 residues. Germline CDR1 reads DFQATT; CDR2 reads SNEGSKA (reference sequence). The CDR3 coding sequence is TGCAGTGCTAGAGGACCCTCAGGGGAAGTCACTGAAGCTTTCTTT. This translates into CSARGPSGEVTEAFF.

The V gene is TRBV25-1, the J gene TRBJ2-7; D is unclear. Germline assignment: CDR1 MGHDK and CDR2 SYGVNS. Deletions cut 6 bases from V and 4 bases from J, with 22 bases between. This CDR3 is 16 amino acids long. In DNA, the CDR3 is TGTGCCAGCAGCGAGAAATCGGGCTTCTCTGCGTACGAGCAGTACTTC. Its translation: CASSEKSGFSAYEQYF.

This clonotype came up many times. The chain combines TRBV29-1 with TRBJ2-5, with a tentative D call TRBD2 (7 bases). CDR3 length: 13 amino acids. V lost 3 bases and J 5 bases, leaving 13 bases between the germline ends. Germline assignment: CDR1 SQVTM and CDR2 ANQGSEA. DNA of the CDR3: TGCAGCGTTGAGAGGACTAGGGGGGAGACCCAGTACTTC. Its translation is CSVERTRGETQYF.

This clonotype turned up a few times. The chain combines TRBV20-1 with TRBJ2-7; 7 nucleotides agree with TRBD1. The length of the CDR3 is 14 residues. J was trimmed by 0 bases and V by 3 bases; bases with no gene match: 5. Germline V gene sequence: CDR1 DFQATT, CDR2 SNEGSKA (reference sequence). CDR3 loop: CSARRGTVSYEQYF. The CDR3, as DNA: TGCAGTGCTAGGCGTGGGACAGTCTCCTACGAGCAGTACTTC.

V and J are TRBV7-9 and TRBJ1-2, with TRBD1 identical over 10 bases. J was trimmed by 6 bases and V by 5 bases; bases with no gene match: 9. From germline, CDR1 is SEHNR and CDR2 FQNEAQ (reference sequence). There are 15 residues in the CDR3. CDR3: CASSPSGTGEDGYTF. DNA of the CDR3: TGTGCCAGCAGCCCTAGCGGGACAGGGGAGGATGGCTACACCTTC.

This clonotype was seen repeatedly, ten times or more. This chain joins TRBV29-1 and TRBJ1-2, with D uncertain. Germline CDR1 reads SQVTM; CDR2 reads ANQGSEA. The CDR3 has 15 residues. Trimming took off 3 bases at V and 4 bases at J, with 18 bases between the two ends. The CDR3 sequence: CSVDSRGGNAYGYTF. CDR3 nucleotide sequence: TGCAGCGTTGATTCCCGTGGAGGGAACGCCTATGGCTACACCTTC. Together with reference TRBV29-1 and TRBJ1-2, the CDR3 gives the full variable domain: SAVISQKPSRDICQRGTSLTIQCQVDSQVTMMFWYRQQPGQSLTLIATANQGSEATYESGFVIDKFPISRPNLTFSTLTVSNMSPEDSSIYLCSVDSRGGNAYGYTFGSGTRLTVV.

V and J are TRBV20-1 and TRBJ1-5; D call uncertain. Trimming removed 6 bases at V and 0 bases at J, with 15 bases between. The CDR3 consists of 15 residues. CDR1 is DFQATT, CDR2 SNEGSKA, per germline (reference sequence). CDR3 DNA sequence: TGCAGTGCCTCCCTTCTGGATGATAGCAATCAGCCCCAGCATTTT. Its translation is CSASLLDDSNQPQHF.

V and J are TRBV29-1 and TRBJ2-3; 8 nucleotides align to TRBD2. V shed 0 bases, J shed 6 bases, and the junction held 11 bases outside the gene matches. The CDR3 is made up of 16 amino acids. Germline CDR1 and CDR2: SQVTM and ANQGSEA. CDR3 loop: CSVEDLATAGEDTQYF. The CDR3 coding sequence is TGCAGCGTTGAAGATCTTGCGACAGCGGGGGAGGATACGCAGTATTTT.

In this sample, this clonotype turned up many times. The chain carries TRBV2 and TRBJ1-2; possible D gene TRBD1, 5 bases. This CDR3 has 12 residues. V lost 6 bases and J 7 bases, leaving 12 bases between the germline ends. Per the germline V gene, CDR1 is SNHLY and CDR2 is FYNNEI. The CDR3 region is CASRVGAGGYTF. In DNA form, the CDR3 reads TGTGCCAGCAGGGTCGGGGCGGGTGGCTACACCTTC.

The genes are TRBV11-2 and TRBJ2-2; TRBD2 matches 13 bases. The length of the CDR3 is 17 residues. Germline V lookup: CDR1 SGHAT, CDR2 FQNNGV. The V and J ends lost 5 bases and 3 bases, in that order; junction bases with no gene match: 6. CDR3 sequence (DNA): TGTGCCAGCAGCCATACTAGCGGGAGGGCTTACACCGGGGAGCTGTTTTTT. Protein: CASSHTSGRAYTGELFF.

This clonotype was observed many times. The V call is TRBV2, the J call TRBJ1-1; D gene uncertain. Germline values: CDR1 SNHLY, CDR2 FYNNEI. Trimming removed 5 bases from V and 6 bases from J, with 4 bases in between. This CDR3 is built from 10 residues. CDR3 bases: TGTGCCAGCAGTCTTGCTGAAGCTTTCTTT. Its protein product is CASSLAEAFF.

In this sample, this clonotype turned up a few times. The chain combines TRBV4-2 with TRBJ2-7; 9 bases are a match to TRBD1. Germline V gene sequence: CDR1 LGHNA, CDR2 YNFKEQ. Trimming removed 2 bases from V and 4 bases from J; junction bases left unmatched: 9. The CDR3 is 16 amino acids. This CDR3 reads CASSQQGGTGMYEQYF. In DNA form, the CDR3 reads TGTGCCAGCAGCCAACAGGGAGGGACAGGGATGTACGAGCAGTACTTC.

Within the sample, this clonotype is hyperexpanded (1% or more). This chain uses TRBV9 with TRBJ1-6, with D unclear. Germline V gene sequence: CDR1 SGDLS, CDR2 YYNGEE. This CDR3 contains 14 residues. V gave up 4 bases and J gave up 7 bases, with 12 bases separating them. In nucleotides, the CDR3 is TGTGCCAGCAGCCCAGTCAGCAACAATTCACCCCTCCACTTT. It codes for CASSPVSNNSPLHF.

Comments on this clonotype: Its ends do not fully match the called genes, so a read error is possible. This sequence joins TRBV24-1 and TRBJ1-5, with D hard to call. Germline-derived CDR1 and CDR2 are KGHDR and SFDVKD. This CDR3 is built from 16 residues. The CDR3 DNA is TGTGCCAGCAGTTTATCATTTCCAGGAGACAATCAGCCCCAGCATTTT. Amino acid sequence: CASSLSFPGDNQPQHF.